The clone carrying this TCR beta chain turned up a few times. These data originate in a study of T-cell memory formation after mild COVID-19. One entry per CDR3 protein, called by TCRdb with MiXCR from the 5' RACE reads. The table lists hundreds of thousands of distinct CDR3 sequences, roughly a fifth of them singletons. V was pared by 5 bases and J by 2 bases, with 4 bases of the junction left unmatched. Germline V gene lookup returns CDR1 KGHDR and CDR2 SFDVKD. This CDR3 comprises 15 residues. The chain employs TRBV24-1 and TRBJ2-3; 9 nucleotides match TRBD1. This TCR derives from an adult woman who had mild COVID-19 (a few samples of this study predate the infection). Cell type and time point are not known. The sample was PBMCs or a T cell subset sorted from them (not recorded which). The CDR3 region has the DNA TGTGCCACCAGTGCTCGGGACAGGGCCACAGATACGCAGTATTTT. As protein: CATSARDRATDTQYF.